These 13 T cell receptor beta chains were all obtained from the same sample, sequenced in a study of CD8+CD57+ T cells in acquired aplastic anemia. Patients selected for sequencing had displayed CD8+CD57+ cell expansion by flow cytometry. Genomic DNA constituted the template upon which TCR beta VDJ and CDR3 profiling was performed. Each CDR3 protein is one row after TCRdb ran MiXCR on the reads. Of approximately 180,000 distinct CDR3 sequences listed, around 48% are singletons. Specimen: sorted CD4+, CD8+, or CD8+CD57+ T cells (not recorded which) from PBMCs. These receptors all come from a human donor with aplastic anemia.

Ten or more counts support this clonotype. This chain links TRBV10-3 with TRBJ2-3, with TRBD2 matching over 10 bases. The V and J ends lost 0 bases and 5 bases, in that order; junction bases with no gene match: 11. Germline V lookup: CDR1 ENHRY, CDR2 SYGVKD. There are 18 residues in the CDR3. Here the CDR3 reads CAISESNGLAGVGDTQYF. DNA of the CDR3: TGTGCCATCAGTGAGTCGAACGGGCTAGCGGGGGTCGGAGATACGCAGTATTTT.

This clonotype was seen many times. The chain has TRBV5-1 and TRBJ2-5; 8 nucleotides match TRBD2. This CDR3 contains 15 residues. The germline V gene has CDR1 SGHRS and CDR2 YFSETQ. The junction had 5 bases not matched to a gene; V was cut back by 4 bases and J by 0 bases. The CDR3 DNA follows: TGCGCCAGCAGCACGTCGGGGGGGAACCAAGAGACCCAGTACTTC. Encoded protein: CASSTSGGNQETQYF.

This clonotype was counted at least ten times. The chain combines TRBV6-4 with TRBJ1-1; D is unresolved. Germline V lookup: CDR1 MRHNA, CDR2 SNTAGT. The CDR3 is made up of 14 amino acids. The V end lost 2 bases, the J end lost 0 bases, and 7 bases lay between the germline ends. CDR3 region: CASSDTSLNTEAFF. The CDR3 DNA reads as TGTGCCAGCAGTGACACCTCCCTGAACACTGAAGCTTTCTTT.

CDR3 loop: CSVEDGRAAQYF. CDR3 nucleotide sequence: TGCAGCGTTGAAGATGGCCGGGCGGCCCAGTACTTC. The chain combines TRBV29-1 with TRBJ2-5; D remains ambiguous. From germline, CDR1 is SQVTM and CDR2 ANQGSEA. V lost 0 bases, J lost 9 bases, and 11 bases lay in between. The CDR3 covers 12 residues.

This clonotype occurred many times. The chain recombines TRBV12-5 with TRBJ1-5; D may be TRBD1 (5 bases). Germline V gene sequence: CDR1 LGHNT, CDR2 FRNRAP. The CDR3 consists of 14 residues. Trimming shortened V by 1 base and J by 2 bases, and 6 bases separated the two germline ends. The CDR3 here is CASGLGDGNQPQHF. The CDR3 coding sequence is TGTGCTAGTGGTTTGGGGGACGGCAATCAGCCCCAGCATTTT. Drawing the rest from reference TRBV12-5 and TRBJ1-5, the complete variable domain is DARVTQTPRHKVTEMGQEVTMRCQPILGHNTVFWYRQTMMQGLELLAYFRNRAPLDDSGMPKDRFSAEMPDATLATLKIQPSEPRDSAVYFCASGLGDGNQPQHFGDGTRLSIL.

The chain couples TRBV13 to TRBJ2-7; D perhaps matches TRBD1 (6 bases). The V gene's germline CDR1 is PRHDT and CDR2 FYEKMQ (reference sequence). CDR3 length: 15 residues. Trimming shortened V by 0 bases and J by 2 bases, and 11 bases separated the two germline ends. The CDR3 DNA sequence: TGTGCCAGCAGCTTAGGGGCAGGGGCTGCCTACGAGCAGTACTTC. Protein product: CASSLGAGAAYEQYF.

The V gene is TRBV2, the J gene TRBJ2-7, with TRBD2 matching 8 bases. CDR1 SNHLY and CDR2 FYNNEI come from the germline V gene. This CDR3 spans 14 amino acids. The junction had 4 bases not matched to a gene; V was cut back by 4 bases and J by 2 bases. The CDR3 is CASSVSGMTYEQYF. CDR3 in DNA: TGTGCCAGCAGTGTTAGCGGGATGACCTACGAGCAGTACTTC.

At least ten counts were recorded for this clonotype. The chain combines TRBV7-9 with TRBJ1-1; 8 bases fit TRBD1. The germline gives CDR1 SEHNR, CDR2 FQNEAQ (reference sequence). After removal of 5 bases from V and 1 base from J, the junction contained 6 bases not matched to a gene. There are 15 residues in the CDR3. CDR3 bases: TGTGCCAGCAGCCATGGACAGGGAGGGAACACTGAAGCTTTCTTT. Translation gives CASSHGQGGNTEAFF.

V usage is TRBV19 and J usage is TRBJ2-7; 9 nucleotides line up with TRBD1. This CDR3 contains 15 residues. Germline V gives CDR1 LNHDA, CDR2 SQIVND (reference sequence). After removal of 1 base from V and 6 bases from J, the junction contained 7 bases not matched to a gene. The DNA of the CDR3 is TGTGCCAGTAGTATAGGCGGGACAGGGACGGGCGAGCAGTACTTC. It codes for CASSIGGTGTGEQYF. Complete variable domain (other parts from reference TRBV19 and TRBJ2-7): DGGITQSPKYLFRKEGQNVTLSCEQNLNHDAMYWYRQDPGQGLRLIYYSQIVNDFQKGDIAEGYSVSREKKESFPLTVTSAQKNPTAFYLCASSIGGTGTGEQYFGPGTRLTVT.

This clonotype was observed at least ten times. The chain links TRBV4-1 to TRBJ1-1; maybe TRBD1 (6 bases). Germline assignment: CDR1 MGHRA and CDR2 YSYEKL. Trimming removed 0 bases at V and 1 base at J, with 15 bases between. The CDR3 contains 17 residues. DNA for the CDR3: TGCGCCAGCAGCCAAGAGGGGGGCAGGCTCGGGAACACTGAAGCTTTCTTT. Protein product: CASSQEGGRLGNTEAFF.

The chain's CDR3 is CASRSEGEQFF. CDR3 DNA sequence: TGTGCCAGCAGGTCCGAGGGCGAGCAGTTCTTC. The V and J genes are TRBV7-9 and TRBJ2-1; TRBD2 might be the D (5 bases). The CDR3 is made up of 11 amino acids. Per the germline V gene, CDR1 is SEHNR and CDR2 is FQNEAQ (reference sequence). V was cut by 6 bases and J by 10 bases, with 10 bases left in between.

This chain uses TRBV12-3 or TRBV12-4 with TRBJ2-4, with 8 bases fitting TRBD1. This CDR3 spans 13 amino acids. V shed 6 bases, J shed 6 bases, and the junction held 4 bases outside the gene matches. The CDR3 DNA sequence: TGTGCCAGCAGCTTCGGACAGGGAAACATTCAGTACTTC. Protein sequence: CASSFGQGNIQYF.

This clonotype has at least ten counts. V and J are TRBV10-2 and TRBJ1-5; D remains ambiguous. Trimming took off 2 bases at V and 6 bases at J, with 5 bases between the two ends. The CDR3 sequence is 12 residues long. Looked up from germline, CDR1 is WSHSY and CDR2 is SAAADI. In DNA, the CDR3 is TGCGCCAGCAGTGAGCTGTCTCAGCCCCAGCATTTT. Encoded protein: CASSELSQPQHF.